These 14 T cell receptor beta chains were sequenced from one sample in a study of T cell repertoires in cytomegalovirus infection (dated by TCRdb to 2018 to 2020). TCRdb records Illumina HiSeq 1500 as the sequencer. TCRdb reanalyzed the raw reads on its own, using fastp at Q25 for trimming and MiXCR for clone calling, and kept in-frame beta chains. Every CDR3 protein is listed once, alongside the most common genes and DNA of its rows. Recorded for this sample are 150,000 to 200,000 distinct CDR3 sequences; around 14% of them occurred a single time. The ten largest clones represent 27% of the sample. The source material was PBMCs. Receptor source: a human donor in good health (CMV status not recorded). Some clones in this sample may be carry-over from other donors' samples.

This clonotype was seen more than once but under ten times. The chain employs TRBV27 and TRBJ1-5, with D perhaps TRBD1 (5 bases). V was pared by 5 bases and J by 4 bases, with 18 bases between. CDR1 is MNHEY and CDR2 is SMNVEV in the germline V gene (reference sequence). This CDR3 has 16 residues. This chain's CDR3 is CASSGNGAPRNQPQHF. The CDR3 DNA follows: TGTGCCAGCAGTGGCAACGGGGCTCCAAGGAATCAGCCCCAGCATTTT.

This clonotype occurred many times. This sequence joins TRBV4-1 and TRBJ1-2; the D gene is possibly TRBD1 (5 bases). This CDR3 has 14 amino acids. The germline V and J ends were trimmed by 0 bases and 4 bases, with 9 bases remaining between them. CDR1 is MGHRA and CDR2 is YSYEKL in the germline V gene. In DNA, the CDR3 is TGCGCCAGCAGCCAAGATCACGGGACCTATGGCTACACCTTC. It specifies CASSQDHGTYGYTF.

This clonotype appeared many times. This chain uses TRBV7-9 with TRBJ1-2; no definite D call. CDR3 length: 14 residues. Germline CDR1 and CDR2: SEHNR and FQNEAQ (reference sequence). The V end was cut by 2 bases, the J end by 0 bases, with 7 bases between. The CDR3 is CASSLLGPNYGYTF. As DNA, the CDR3 is TGTGCCAGCAGCTTACTGGGCCCTAACTATGGCTACACCTTC.

CDR3: CSVHPTGQNTEAFF. CDR3 in DNA: TGCAGCGTCCATCCTACGGGACAGAACACTGAAGCTTTCTTT. The V and J genes are TRBV29-1 and TRBJ1-1; D is perhaps TRBD1 (6 bases). The V and J ends lost 6 bases and 1 base respectively, with 15 bases between them. CDR1 is SQVTM, CDR2 ANQGSEA, per germline. The CDR3 runs to 14 residues.

This chain uses TRBV2 with TRBJ1-5, with 7 bases that match TRBD1. V trimming: 5 bases; J trimming: 2 bases; junction bases outside the gene matches: 3. Per the germline V gene, CDR1 is SNHLY and CDR2 is FYNNEI. The CDR3 contains 14 residues. CDR3 sequence (DNA): TGTGCCAGCAGTTACCAGGGGGGCAATCAGCCCCAGCATTTT. Protein: CASSYQGGNQPQHF.

In this sample, this clonotype turned up many times. The chain uses TRBV7-8 and TRBJ2-7, with 11 bases identical to TRBD1. The CDR3 spans 14 residues. Looked up from germline, CDR1 is SGHVS and CDR2 is FQNEAQ. V shed 5 bases, J shed 5 bases, and the junction held 5 bases outside the gene matches. The CDR3 spells CASSVGQGAHEQYF. Written as DNA, the CDR3 is TGTGCCAGCAGCGTTGGACAGGGGGCCCACGAGCAGTACTTC.

This clonotype was seen ten or more times. This chain links TRBV7-8 with TRBJ1-2, with a possible D match to TRBD1 (5 bases). This CDR3 region has 17 residues. Germline CDR1 SGHVS, CDR2 FQNEAQ. Trimming removed 4 bases from V and 0 bases from J, with 18 bases in between. For the CDR3, the DNA is TGTGCCAGCAGCTATTTTCTCCCAGGGCTGACTAACTATGGCTACACCTTC. Translation: CASSYFLPGLTNYGYTF. Complete variable domain (other parts from reference TRBV7-8 and TRBJ1-2): GAGVSQSPRYKVAKRGQDVALRCDPISGHVSLFWYQQALGQGPEFLTYFQNEAQLDKSGLPSDRFFAERPEGSVSTLKIQRTQQEDSAVYLCASSYFLPGLTNYGYTFGSGTRLTVV.

This clonotype was found a few times. This rearrangement joins TRBV29-1 to TRBJ2-6; D is perhaps TRBD1 (5 bases). V was pared by 6 bases and J by 8 bases, with 17 bases between. Per germline, CDR1 SQVTM and CDR2 ANQGSEA. The CDR3 has 14 residues. In DNA, the CDR3 is TGCAGCGTGGAGACAGCTTCAGGGACCAACGTCCTGACTTTC. Encoded protein: CSVETASGTNVLTF.

This clonotype was recorded many times. The chain employs TRBV29-1 and TRBJ1-1; 9 nucleotides match TRBD1. CDR3 size: 14 residues. V was clipped by 7 bases and J by 4 bases; unmatched bases: 10. Germline V gene sequence: CDR1 SQVTM, CDR2 ANQGSEA. DNA of the CDR3: TGCAGCGCAAAAACACGGGACAGGGTCACTGAAGCTTTCTTT. It is translated as CSAKTRDRVTEAFF.

This clonotype has only a few counts. The chain carries TRBV6-2 or TRBV6-3 and TRBJ2-2; the match to TRBD1 covers 7 bases. After removal of 8 bases from V and 3 bases from J, the junction contained 3 bases not matched to a gene. CDR1 is MNHEY, CDR2 SVGEGT, per germline. The CDR3 contains 13 residues. The CDR3 reads CASGTDYTGELFF. CDR3 DNA: TGTGCCAGCGGGACAGATTACACCGGGGAGCTGTTTTTT.

The chain carries TRBV5-1 and TRBJ2-1; 9 bases map to TRBD2. Germline CDR1 and CDR2: SGHRS and YFSETQ. The junction had 12 bases not matched to a gene; V was cut back by 5 bases and J by 6 bases. This CDR3 is 16 amino acids long. Here the CDR3 reads CASSQASGIITNEQFF. CDR3 sequence (DNA): TGCGCCAGCAGTCAGGCTAGCGGGATCATTACCAATGAGCAGTTCTTC.

Ten or more counts support this clonotype. J is TRBJ1-1 and V is TRBV25-1; 8 positions agree with TRBD1. This CDR3 has 14 residues. Per germline, CDR1 MGHDK and CDR2 SYGVNS. J was trimmed by 3 bases and V by 5 bases; bases with no gene match: 5. CDR3 sequence (DNA): TGTGCCAGCAGTCGGGACAGGAGGGACACTGAAGCTTTCTTT. This sequence encodes CASSRDRRDTEAFF.

The chain combines TRBV28 with TRBJ2-1; D assignment may be TRBD1 or TRBD2 (5 bases each). CDR3 length equals 15 residues. With 5 bases removed from V and 7 bases from J, the gap between germline ends came to 18 bases. The V gene's germline CDR1 is MDHEN and CDR2 SYDVKM. The CDR3 nucleotides read TGTGCCAGCAGTGAGCCGGGACCGCGAAATAATGAGCAGTTCTTC. Protein product: CASSEPGPRNNEQFF.

There are many counts of this clonotype. The chain couples TRBV28 to TRBJ2-1, with 7 bases lining up with TRBD2. The CDR3 is 15 residues long. Germline V gives CDR1 MDHEN, CDR2 SYDVKM. V lost 3 bases to trimming and J lost 7 bases; unmatched junction nucleotides: 9. CDR3 DNA: TGTGCCAGCAGTTTTCCTAGCGGCCCTAGGAATGAGCAGTTCTTC. Translated, it gives CASSFPSGPRNEQFF.